Presented here are 24 T cell receptor beta chains from one specimen sequenced in a study of cytomegalovirus exposure and HLA in healthy donors. The primer mix had 60 Vbeta and 13 Jbeta primers. Repertoires were generated with immunoSEQ multiplex PCR, while TCRdb's copy carries only in-frame clones and drops some. The sample records roughly 86,000 clones, over 55% being singletons. Sequenced material: PBMCs. The origin of the receptors is a woman in her forties or fifties in good health and CMV-seropositive.

This clone was counted once. V is TRBV9 and J is TRBJ1-1; D not resolved. The CDR3 length is 14 residues. Trimming cost V 2 bases and J 1 base, with 9 bases left between them. CDR1 SGDLS and CDR2 YYNGEE come from the germline V gene. CDR3 protein: CASSVTEQNTEAFF. CDR3 coding DNA: TGTGCCAGCAGCGTGACGGAGCAGAACACTGAAGCTTTCTTT.

J is TRBJ1-1 and V is TRBV7-2, with a possible D match to TRBD1 (5 bases). V dropped 1 base and J dropped 6 bases, with 12 bases sitting between them. The CDR3 runs to 14 residues. CDR1 and CDR2 (germline): SGHTA, FQGNSA. The CDR3 loop is CASSLDWQGPEAFF. CDR3 nucleotides: TGTGCCAGCAGCTTAGACTGGCAGGGCCCTGAAGCTTTCTTT.

The genes are TRBV5-1 and TRBJ2-3; TRBD1 agrees at 7 bases. The CDR3 is made up of 14 amino acids. The junction had 5 bases not matched to a gene; V was cut back by 4 bases and J by 3 bases. CDR1 is SGHRS and CDR2 is YFSETQ in the germline V gene. The chain's CDR3 is CASSNLQGTDTQYF. In nucleotides, the CDR3 is TGCGCCAGCAGCAACTTACAGGGGACAGATACGCAGTATTTT.

The chain uses TRBV7-8 and TRBJ2-5; TRBD2 might be the D (6 bases). Trimming removed 6 bases from V and 5 bases from J, with 19 bases in between. The CDR3 extends over 15 amino acids. Germline CDR1 and CDR2: SGHVS and FQNEAQ. CDR3 DNA sequence: TGTGCCAGCAGGCCTCGGACTATTTCATCGGAGACCCAGTACTTC. Amino acid sequence: CASRPRTISSETQYF.

The chain employs TRBV18 and TRBJ1-2, with D possibly TRBD1 on 6 matching bases. The V end was cut by 3 bases, the J end by 1 base, with 9 bases between. The CDR3 sequence is 14 residues long. Germline lookup yields CDR1 KGHSH and CDR2 LQKENI. CDR3 nucleotides: TGTGCCAGCTCACCGGGACAAGATAACTATGGCTACACCTTC. The encoded protein is CASSPGQDNYGYTF.

This clone appeared many times. V gene TRBV4-2 combines with J gene TRBJ2-3, with TRBD1 as a possible D gene (6 bases). Trimming removed 1 base at V and 3 bases at J, with 20 bases between. Germline loops: CDR1 LGHNA, CDR2 YNFKEQ. The CDR3 contains 18 residues. In nucleotides, the CDR3 is TGTGCCAGCAGCCAAGGCCCACCACAGGGTGGAGCGACAGATACGCAGTATTTT. Translation: CASSQGPPQGGATDTQYF.

The chain carries TRBV7-7 and TRBJ2-5, with TRBD2 identical over 12 bases. The germline V gene has CDR1 SSHAT and CDR2 FNYEAQ (reference sequence). V was pared by 4 bases and J by 6 bases, with 3 bases of the junction left unmatched. This CDR3 is 14 amino acids long. The CDR3 DNA is TGTGCCAGCAGCTCTAGCGGGGGGGCCCAGACCCAGTACTTC. It translates to CASSSSGGAQTQYF.

This clone was counted only a few times. This chain links TRBV7-9 with TRBJ1-2; the D gene is possibly TRBD1 (5 bases). CDR1 and CDR2 (germline): SEHNR, FQNEAQ (reference sequence). The CDR3 runs 12 residues. V lost 5 bases to trimming and J lost 11 bases, with 15 bases between them. The CDR3: CASSRDLGRYTF. The CDR3 nucleotides read TGTGCCAGCAGCAGGGACCTCGGGAGGTACACCTTC. Together with reference TRBV7-9 and TRBJ1-2, the CDR3 gives the full variable domain: DTGVSQNPRHKITKRGQNVTFRCDPISEHNRLYWYRQTLGQGPEFLTYFQNEAQLEKSRLLSDRFSAERPKGSFSTLEIQRTEQGDSAMYLCASSRDLGRYTFGSGTRLTVV.

The chain couples TRBV9 to TRBJ1-2, with no clear D. CDR1 is SGDLS and CDR2 is YYNGEE in the germline V gene. The CDR3 is made up of 11 amino acids. The V and J ends lost 5 bases and 4 bases respectively, with 6 bases between them. The chain's CDR3 is CASRGAYGYTF. For the CDR3, the DNA is TGTGCCAGCAGAGGAGCCTATGGCTACACCTTC.

The V gene is TRBV7-9, the J gene TRBJ1-4, with no clear D. Trimming took off 2 bases at V and 7 bases at J, with 2 bases between the two ends. The V gene's germline CDR1 is SEHNR and CDR2 FQNEAQ (reference sequence). The CDR3 loop spans 11 amino acids. In DNA, the CDR3 is TGTGCCAGCAGCTTACTTGAAAAACTGTTTTTT. Its translation is CASSLLEKLFF.

This clone appeared a single time. The CDR3 nucleotides are TGTGCCAGCAGTTCTCCGGACAGGCTATATGGCTACACCTTC. It is translated as CASSSPDRLYGYTF. The rearrangement links TRBV6-6 to TRBJ1-2, with 7 bases identical to TRBD1. CDR1 and CDR2 (germline): MNHNY, SVGAGI (reference sequence). The CDR3 contains 14 residues. J lost 5 bases, V lost 4 bases, and 7 bases had no gene match.

The CDR3 region is CASSRTGLGYEQYF. Here the CDR3 DNA reads TGTGCCAGCAGCAGGACAGGCTTAGGATACGAGCAGTACTTC. This rearrangement joins TRBV2 to TRBJ2-7, with 7 bases matching TRBD1. Per germline, CDR1 SNHLY and CDR2 FYNNEI. The CDR3 runs 14 residues. The V gene end was trimmed by 6 bases and the J gene end by 4 bases; junction bases not matched to a gene: 9.

The chain joins TRBV28 to TRBJ1-2, with no clear D. CDR1 is MDHEN, CDR2 SYDVKM, per germline. The length of the CDR3 is 15 residues. Between the trimmed V and J ends, which lost 2 bases and 3 bases, there was a span of 13 bases. The CDR3 here is CASSLLGMRHYGYTF. CDR3 nucleotide sequence: TGTGCCAGCAGTTTACTCGGGATGCGGCACTATGGCTACACCTTC.

CDR3 in amino acids: CASSFGGLYGYTF. The CDR3 DNA is TGTGCCAGCAGTTTTGGGGGGTTGTATGGCTACACCTTC. The genes are TRBV28 and TRBJ1-2, with D possibly being TRBD1 (5 bases). The CDR3 is made up of 13 amino acids. V was cut by 3 bases and J by 5 bases, with 10 bases left in between. From germline, CDR1 is MDHEN and CDR2 SYDVKM.

This clone turned up a few times. J is TRBJ2-3 and V is TRBV10-2; TRBD2 aligns across 7 bases. V gave up 4 bases and J gave up 5 bases; unmatched junction bases: 15. The germline CDR1 and CDR2 sequences are WSHSY and SAAADI. CDR3 size: 17 residues. DNA for the CDR3: TGCGCCAGCAGTGGACCTTTAGCGGGCCAGGCGGGAGATACGCAGTATTTT. As protein: CASSGPLAGQAGDTQYF.

This clone has a handful of counts. The rearrangement uses TRBV6-1 and TRBJ1-4; no definite D call. Trimming took off 2 bases at V and 8 bases at J, with 15 bases between the two ends. The CDR3 has 15 amino acids. Germline V gene sequence: CDR1 MNHNS, CDR2 SASEGT. CDR3 in DNA: TGTGCCAGCAGTGAAAGTCCTCCGGGGAGCGAAAAACTGTTTTTT. Protein product: CASSESPPGSEKLFF.

The V and J genes are TRBV5-3 and TRBJ2-2; 8 nucleotides align to TRBD1. TRBV5-3 is an ORF for which the function is uncertain. V dropped 3 bases and J dropped 0; count of bases not matched to a gene: 16. The CDR3 length is 20 residues. DNA of the CDR3: TGTGCCAGAAGCTGGACCGGGACAGGACTCCTATCATCGAACACCGGGGAGCTGTTTTTT. Translation: CARSWTGTGLLSSNTGELFF.

The chain employs TRBV6-1 and TRBJ1-3; the D gene is possibly TRBD1 (6 bases). The germline CDR1 and CDR2 sequences are MNHNS and SASEGT. With 0 bases removed from V and 2 bases from J, the gap between germline ends came to 17 bases. The CDR3 runs 18 residues. As DNA, the CDR3 is TGTGCCAGCAGTGAAGCGCTTCTGGGGGCTTCGACTGGAAACACCATATATTTT. The encoded protein is CASSEALLGASTGNTIYF.

The gene calls are TRBV5-5 and TRBJ1-1, with D possibly matching TRBD1 (5 bases). The CDR3 totals 14 residues. V gave up 0 bases and J gave up 4 bases, with 10 bases separating them. CDR1 and CDR2 (germline): SGHKS, YYEKEE (reference sequence). The CDR3 sequence: CASSLEEGTTEAFF. The CDR3 region has the DNA TGTGCCAGCAGCTTGGAGGAGGGGACCACTGAAGCTTTCTTT.

The chain is built from TRBV2 and TRBJ2-3, with 9 bases fitting TRBD2. This CDR3 region has 16 residues. The germline CDR1 and CDR2 sequences are SNHLY and FYNNEI. J lost 6 bases, V lost 10 bases, and 17 bases had no gene match. CDR3 DNA: TGTGCCACCAGAGTAGGAGTGGGCGGGGGGGCCGATACGCAGTATTTT. Translated, it gives CATRVGVGGGADTQYF.

The chain is built from TRBV5-1 and TRBJ1-2; D is perhaps TRBD1 (6 bases). V gave up 2 bases and J gave up 7 bases, with 12 bases separating them. CDR3 length equals 13 residues. Germline CDR1 is SGHRS and CDR2 is YFSETQ. CDR3: CASSFAGEGGYTF. As DNA, the CDR3 is TGCGCCAGCAGCTTCGCAGGGGAGGGTGGCTACACCTTC.

This chain links TRBV6-5 with TRBJ2-1; possible D gene TRBD2, 6 bases. V lost 8 bases and J lost 0, with 14 bases in between. This CDR3 comprises 15 residues. CDR1 is MNHEY and CDR2 is SVGAGI in the germline V gene. As DNA, the CDR3 is TGTGCCAGCGGGTTAGCGGCGAGCTCCTACAATGAGCAGTTCTTC. It is translated as CASGLAASSYNEQFF.

The chain recombines TRBV7-8 with TRBJ2-2; 11 bases match TRBD1. The CDR3 is made up of 16 amino acids. After removal of 2 bases from V and 6 bases from J, the junction contained 5 bases not matched to a gene. Germline loops: CDR1 SGHVS, CDR2 FQNEAQ. The CDR3 DNA follows: TGTGCCAGCAGCTTAAGGGGACAGGGGGGGTCCGGGGAGCTGTTTTTT. Protein: CASSLRGQGGSGELFF.

The gene calls are TRBV28 and TRBJ1-1, with D possibly matching TRBD1 (6 bases). CDR3 length: 13 amino acids. The V and J ends lost 6 bases and 4 bases respectively, with 12 bases between them. The germline CDR1 and CDR2 sequences are MDHEN and SYDVKM. The CDR3 loop is CASRDTGSTEAFF. The CDR3 DNA reads as TGTGCCAGCAGAGATACAGGGTCCACTGAAGCTTTCTTT.